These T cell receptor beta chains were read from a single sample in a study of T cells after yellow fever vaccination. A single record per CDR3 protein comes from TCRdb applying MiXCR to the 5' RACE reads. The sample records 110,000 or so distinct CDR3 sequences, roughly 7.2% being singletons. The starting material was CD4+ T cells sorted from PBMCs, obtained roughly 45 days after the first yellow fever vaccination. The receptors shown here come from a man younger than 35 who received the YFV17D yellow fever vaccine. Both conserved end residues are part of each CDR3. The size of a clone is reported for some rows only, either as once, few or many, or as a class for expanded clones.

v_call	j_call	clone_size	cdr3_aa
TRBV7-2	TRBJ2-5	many	CASSLAGLETQYF
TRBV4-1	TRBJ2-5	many	CASSQEVVETQYF
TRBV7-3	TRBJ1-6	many	CASSLQSGNSPLHF
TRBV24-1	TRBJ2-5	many	CATSDPGQETQYF
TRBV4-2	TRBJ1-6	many	CASSQSGTNSSPLHF
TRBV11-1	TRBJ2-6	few	CASISLEVRRAGANVLTF
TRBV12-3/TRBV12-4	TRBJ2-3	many	CASSAGGIAQYF
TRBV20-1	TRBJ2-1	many	CSAESGGPYNEQFF
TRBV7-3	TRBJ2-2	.	CASSLLRNTGELFF
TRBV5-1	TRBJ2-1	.	CTSSLEVLTANEQFF
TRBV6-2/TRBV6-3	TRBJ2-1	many	CASSYSSVRGVYNEQFF
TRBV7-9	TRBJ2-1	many	CASSLLLDYNEQFF
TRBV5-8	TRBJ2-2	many	CASSLKLAGGPTGELFF
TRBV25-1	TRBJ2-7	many	CASRRGHSYEQYF
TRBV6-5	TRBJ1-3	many	CASSYEGISGNTIYF
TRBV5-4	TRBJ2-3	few	CASSLTGGADTQYF
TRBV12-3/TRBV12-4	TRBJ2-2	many	CASAPGTRTGELFF
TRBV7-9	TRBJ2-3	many	CASRSRTGLDTQYF
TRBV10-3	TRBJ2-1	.	CAIRPEAGEQFF
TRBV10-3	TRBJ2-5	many	CAVGLAGGQTQYF
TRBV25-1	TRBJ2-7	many	CASSEKGYEQYF
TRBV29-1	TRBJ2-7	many	CSVAAGLHSYEQYF
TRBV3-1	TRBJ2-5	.	CASSRQAISQETQYF
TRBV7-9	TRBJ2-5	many	CASSREETQYF
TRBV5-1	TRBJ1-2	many	CASSLSSQGYGYTF
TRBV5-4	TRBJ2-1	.	CASNGSPGQGNEQFF
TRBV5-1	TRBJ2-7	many	CASSLTGNEQYF
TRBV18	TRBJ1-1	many	CASSEQVNTEAFF
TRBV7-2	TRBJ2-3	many	CASSLGDYVSDTQYF
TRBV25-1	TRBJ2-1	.	CASSGRLAGGEQFF
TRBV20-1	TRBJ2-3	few	CSARRQSGTDTQYF
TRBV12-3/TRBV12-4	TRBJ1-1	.	CASLKGVNTEAFF